This TCR beta chain was identified during a study of blood T cell repertoires in COVID-19 (dated by TCRdb to between 2020 and 2021). With regard to the full study: Collaborator samples came from the United States, Italy and Spain and covered acute and convalescent phases of COVID-19. Subjects who had been exposed to COVID-19, were actively infected with it, or had recovered from it provided the deeply sampled blood TCRbeta repertoires that made up the dataset. The repertoires were released in a freely available public database intended as a resource for research on the immune response to SARS-CoV-2. The prospective study material was composed of cDNA or gDNA derived from T cells, B-cell-depleted T cells, or PBMCs. Where available, HLA class I and class II types were taken from metadata supplied by the sample provider and were not determined by assay-based typing. A de-identified subject ID, COVID-19 status, age in years and sex were almost always included in the sample metadata. Samples came from the ongoing ImmuneRACE study (first 160 participants) plus 1,254 subjects from 6 global collaborators. Findings and caveats that apply to the study as a whole: The quantity of clinical and demographic metadata differed by source and by participant and was supplied without curation.

Collaborating institutions collected whole blood in K2EDTA tubes following their own protocols. Collaborator samples were shipped for TCRbeta analysis as frozen whole blood, isolated PBMCs, or DNA extracted from either sample type. TCRbeta CDR3 regions were amplified from genomic DNA by means of the immunoSEQ Assay, a bias-controlled multiplex PCR. On the authors' methods: The number of nucleated cells in each sample was estimated by amplification of reference gene primers within the assay. To quantify the absolute abundance of each unique TCRbeta CDR3 rearrangement, sequence reads were collapsed and filtered. For each sample, productive Simpson clonality was calculated as the square root of Simpson's diversity index over productive rearrangements. The immuneACCESS repertoire file appears here via TCRdb, limited to in-frame rearrangements. These files lack a portion of the clones; in checked studies, under half of the deficit traces to unresolved V genes, and the cause of the others is not known. For V, J and clone size, that table is used; D and trimming come from the DNA. In all, the sample holds more than 55,000 clones, and 70% to 90% of those were seen once. The top ten constitute less than 5% of the sample.

CDR1 and CDR2 (SGHKS, YYEKEE) derive from the germline V gene (reference sequence). The V end loses 1 base and the J end loses 7 bases, and a stretch of 12 bases separates them. Inclusive of the bounding cysteine and phenylalanine, the CDR3 is 15 residues long. Only CDR3 DNA is held: 45 bases, read in frame from base 1. Concerning this clone: No cognate antigen has been identified for it. Per-base quality was not reported, and no clone a single base away is much larger than it.

This clonotype was sampled from a man aged 55 to 70 with acute or convalescent COVID-19. The chain couples TRBV5-5 to TRBJ1-6, with the identity of the D gene unclear. Sequencing was done on a sample of peripheral blood. The CDR3 region: CASSLSGGPNSPLHF. The nucleotide sequence reads TGTGCCAGCAGCTTGTCCGGCGGGCCCAATTCACCCCTCCACTTT.